One sample yielded the 9 T cell receptor beta chains listed below, sequenced in a study of naive and memory T cell subsets. The treatment was: skin biopsy from PPD injection site in Mantoux-positive individual. The library had UMIs added by 3' ligation of an oligonucleotide to TCR cDNA. Amplification of ligated cDNA took four PCR rounds with SP2 and nested alpha and beta constant primers. TCRdb called the UMI-ligation and nested PCR reads again in MiXCR, with one record for every CDR3 protein. The table has about 30,000 distinct CDR3 sequences, 6.7% seen once. Sequencing was performed on skin, taken from a tuberculin skin test site. The source of these receptors is an adult in good health.

This clonotype was counted only a few times. The genes are TRBV18 and TRBJ1-6; 8 bases are shared with TRBD1. This CDR3 is built from 16 residues. After removal of 2 bases from V and 5 bases from J, the junction contained 5 bases not matched to a gene. Germline V lookup: CDR1 KGHSH, CDR2 LQKENI. The DNA of the CDR3 is TGTGCCAGCTCACCAGGGACAGGACAGGATAATTCACCCCTCCACTTT. It specifies CASSPGTGQDNSPLHF. The whole variable domain, remainder taken from reference TRBV18 and TRBJ1-6, is NAGVMQNPRHLVRRRGQEARLRCSPMKGHSHVYWYRQLPEEGLKFMVYLQKENIIDESGMPKERFSAEFPKEGPSILRIQQVVRGDSAAYFCASSPGTGQDNSPLHFGNGTRLTVT.

The rearrangement joins TRBV19 to TRBJ1-2; D is ambiguous. V gave up 7 bases and J gave up 6 bases, with 15 bases separating them. This CDR3 is built from 13 residues. Germline CDR1 reads LNHDA; CDR2 reads SQIVND (reference sequence). CDR3 loop: CASTPVEFHGYTF. The CDR3 region has the DNA TGTGCCAGTACACCCGTCGAGTTCCATGGCTACACCTTC.

In its sample, this clonotype was seen many times. The CDR3 sequence is CASSYSNMILAKNIQYF. Written as DNA, the CDR3 is TGTGCCAGCAGTTACTCAAACATGATACTAGCCAAAAACATTCAGTACTTC. V usage is TRBV6-5 and J usage is TRBJ2-4; D is undetermined. V lost 0 bases to trimming and J lost 0 bases, with 12 bases between them. There are 17 residues in the CDR3. The germline V gene has CDR1 MNHEY and CDR2 SVGAGI.

This clonotype was detected a few times. V and J are TRBV7-6 and TRBJ1-1; D not certain. V was clipped by 1 base and J by 5 bases, with 17 bases between them. Germline CDR1 SGHVS, CDR2 FNYEAQ. The CDR3 covers 16 residues. For the CDR3, the DNA is TGTGCCAGCAGCTTAGGGTCGGGATCCGGTGGGACTGAAGCTTTCTTT. Translated, it gives CASSLGSGSGGTEAFF.

This sequence joins TRBV6-1 and TRBJ1-3; D possibly corresponds to TRBD1 (5 bases). CDR3 size: 16 residues. The V end was cut by 8 bases, the J end by 0 bases, with 17 bases between. The germline CDR1 and CDR2 sequences are MNHNS and SASEGT. The CDR3 loop is CASGIGGTFSGNTIYF. The DNA for the CDR3 is TGTGCCAGCGGAATCGGGGGGACTTTCTCTGGAAACACCATATATTTT.

This clonotype was recorded at least ten times. The chain has TRBV5-1 and TRBJ2-7; 7 nucleotides align to TRBD1. The CDR3 runs 14 residues. V was pared by 0 bases and J by 5 bases, with 5 bases of the junction left unmatched. Germline CDR1 and CDR2: SGHRS and YFSETQ. CDR3 DNA: TGCGCCAGCAGCTTGGCCAGGGGGAAGGACGAGCAGTACTTC. As protein: CASSLARGKDEQYF.

This clonotype was recorded at least ten times. This chain joins TRBV27 and TRBJ2-2; 13 bases map to TRBD2. The CDR3 runs to 17 residues. The V gene end was trimmed by 5 bases and the J gene end by 5 bases; junction bases not matched to a gene: 8. Germline V gene sequence: CDR1 MNHEY, CDR2 SMNVEV (reference sequence). CDR3 nucleotide sequence: TGTGCCAGCAGTCAAACTAGCGGGGGGGCAAGGACCGGGGAGCTGTTTTTT. Amino acid sequence: CASSQTSGGARTGELFF.

This clonotype showed up just a few times. The rearrangement uses TRBV5-1 and TRBJ1-1; TRBD1 aligns across 8 bases. J was trimmed by 1 base and V by 4 bases; bases with no gene match: 6. The germline gives CDR1 SGHRS, CDR2 YFSETQ. CDR3 length equals 15 residues. This CDR3 is CASSRDRPKNTEAFF. As DNA, the CDR3 is TGCGCCAGCAGCAGGGACAGGCCTAAGAACACTGAAGCTTTCTTT.

The chain is built from TRBV11-2 and TRBJ1-4; D gene uncertain. CDR1 and CDR2 (germline): SGHAT, FQNNGV. Trimming removed 0 bases at V and 8 bases at J, with 10 bases between. The CDR3 contains 14 residues. The CDR3 DNA reads TGTGCCAGCAGCTTAGACGGCCCGGGAGAAAAACTGTTTTTT. It specifies CASSLDGPGEKLFF.